Below are 27 T cell receptor beta chains sequenced from a single sample in a study of blood T cell repertoires in COVID-19. The table came from immunoSEQ multiplex PCR; TCRdb's copy has only in-frame clones and leaves some out. The sample carries more than 120,000 clones, 75% to 90% recorded once. Sequenced material: peripheral blood. These receptors all come from a man aged 50 or older who had recovered from COVID-19.

The J gene is TRBJ2-3, the V gene TRBV5-6, with 12 bases identical to TRBD2. The ends lost 0 bases at V and 0 bases at J; junction bases unmatched: 5. The CDR3 consists of 18 residues. Germline V gives CDR1 SGHDT, CDR2 YYEEEE. CDR3 amino acids: CASSLDLAGGHSTDTQYF. In DNA, the CDR3 is TGTGCCAGCAGCTTGGATCTAGCGGGGGGGCATAGCACAGATACGCAGTATTTT.

The chain employs TRBV4-3 and TRBJ2-1; 10 nucleotides match TRBD1. The CDR3 length is 16 residues. The germline gives CDR1 LGHNA, CDR2 YSLEER. The ends lost 3 bases at V and 7 bases at J; junction bases unmatched: 9. CDR3 nucleotides: TGCGCCAGCAGCCAGGGAGCCGGGACAGGGGCAAATGAGCAGTTCTTC. Protein: CASSQGAGTGANEQFF.

The V gene is TRBV3-1 (or the pseudogene TRBV3-2), the J gene TRBJ1-2, with D perhaps matching TRBD1 (5 bases). Between the trimmed V and J ends, which lost 0 bases and 8 bases, there was a span of 16 bases. Per germline, CDR1 LGHDT and CDR2 YNNKEL (reference sequence). The CDR3 has 15 amino acids. The CDR3 spells CASSQEDISVRGYTF. The CDR3 DNA sequence: TGTGCCAGCAGCCAAGAGGACATTTCTGTCCGCGGCTACACCTTC.

The rearrangement links TRBV4-3 to TRBJ1-5; the D is unclear. The CDR3 is made up of 14 amino acids. In germline, CDR1 is LGHNA, CDR2 YSLEER. Trimming removed 0 bases at V and 5 bases at J, with 8 bases between. This CDR3 is CASSQDLIDQPQHF. The CDR3 nucleotides read TGCGCCAGCAGCCAAGATTTAATTGATCAGCCCCAGCATTTT.

The chain carries TRBV19 and TRBJ2-7; a weak D match, TRBD1 (6 bases). The V gene lost 1 base and the J gene lost 2 bases, with 15 bases spanning the gap. Germline assignment: CDR1 LNHDA and CDR2 SQIVND (reference sequence). CDR3 length: 16 amino acids. This chain's CDR3 is CASSIGGGQAPYEQYF. The CDR3 DNA is TGTGCCAGTAGTATAGGAGGGGGACAAGCCCCCTACGAGCAGTACTTC.

This chain uses TRBV6-1 with TRBJ1-6; a possible D gene is TRBD1 (5 bases). The germline CDR1 and CDR2 sequences are MNHNS and SASEGT. The CDR3 spans 13 residues. V was shortened by 0 bases and J by 17 bases, with 14 bases between the two germline ends. The CDR3 reads CASSEAKRQGFHF. CDR3 DNA: TGTGCCAGCAGTGAAGCAAAGCGCCAGGGATTCCACTTT.

The rearrangement joins TRBV7-8 to TRBJ2-7, with D possibly being TRBD2 (5 bases). With 5 bases removed from V and 0 bases from J, the gap between germline ends came to 14 bases. There are 15 residues in the CDR3. Germline-derived CDR1 and CDR2 are SGHVS and FQNEAQ. CDR3 in DNA: TGTGCCAGCAGCCGAGGCGCAGGAGGCTCCTACGAGCAGTACTTC. As protein: CASSRGAGGSYEQYF.

The V and J genes are TRBV4-3 and TRBJ2-1; 12 nucleotides match TRBD2. Trimming took 0 bases from V and 4 from J; bases not matched to a gene: 16. Germline lookup yields CDR1 LGHNA and CDR2 YSLEER. There are 21 residues in the CDR3. For the CDR3, the DNA is TGCGCCAGCAGCCAAGAATTCAGTGGGGGTTCCGGGACTAGCGGGTACAATGAGCAGTTCTTC. Amino acids: CASSQEFSGGSGTSGYNEQFF.

The chain is built from TRBV7-9 and TRBJ1-2; D possibly corresponds to TRBD1 (6 bases). The CDR3 runs 15 residues. CDR1 and CDR2 (germline): SEHNR, FQNEAQ (reference sequence). Between the trimmed V and J ends, which lost 6 bases and 5 bases, there was a span of 19 bases. The CDR3 sequence is CASSIPTGVLYGYTF. Written as DNA, the CDR3 is TGTGCCAGCAGTATTCCGACAGGCGTGTTATATGGCTACACCTTC.

V usage is TRBV7-8 and J usage is TRBJ2-3; D is perhaps TRBD2 (6 bases). This CDR3 is 17 amino acids long. The germline CDR1 and CDR2 sequences are SGHVS and FQNEAQ. Trimming stripped 5 bases from V and 0 bases from J, with 18 bases between. The CDR3 bases are TGTGCCAGCAGCGGGGGGTGGGGCCGGACTAGCACAGATACGCAGTATTTT. Its protein is CASSGGWGRTSTDTQYF.

The chain combines TRBV6-5 with TRBJ2-2; D is unclear. Germline lookup yields CDR1 MNHEY and CDR2 SVGAGI. This CDR3 is 14 amino acids long. V lost 6 bases and J lost 1, with 9 bases in between. This CDR3 is CASRSTVNTGELFF. The CDR3 bases are TGTGCCAGCAGAAGTACAGTGAACACCGGGGAGCTGTTTTTT.

The gene calls are TRBV6-2 or TRBV6-3 and TRBJ1-1, with a tentative D call TRBD1 (5 bases). Germline CDR1 and CDR2: MNHEY and SVGEGT. The CDR3 runs 17 residues. Trimming stripped 2 bases from V and 0 bases from J, with 16 bases between. CDR3 DNA: TGTGCCAGCAGTTACACAAGACAGTCACTCATGAACACTGAAGCTTTCTTT. Encoded protein: CASSYTRQSLMNTEAFF.

This chain connects TRBV6-4 to TRBJ2-2; tentative D call: TRBD1 (6 bases). The ends were cut back, 6 bases at V and 4 bases at J, with 15 bases in the middle. The CDR3 length is 15 residues. Germline V gives CDR1 MRHNA, CDR2 SNTAGT. This CDR3 is CASRTEQGSTGELFF. Here the CDR3 DNA reads TGTGCCAGCAGAACAGAACAGGGATCCACCGGGGAGCTGTTTTTT.

The V gene is TRBV7-8, the J gene TRBJ2-5, with D possibly TRBD2 on 6 matching bases. Trimming took off 0 bases at V and 1 base at J, with 9 bases between the two ends. Looked up from germline, CDR1 is SGHVS and CDR2 is FQNEAQ. The CDR3 has 15 residues. The CDR3: CASSLARELQETQYF. DNA of the CDR3: TGTGCCAGCAGCTTAGCCCGGGAGCTCCAAGAGACCCAGTACTTC.

This CDR3 reads CASTKGQGHYGYTF. DNA for the CDR3: TGTGCCAGCACAAAGGGACAGGGGCACTATGGCTACACCTTC. V usage is TRBV6-5 and J usage is TRBJ1-2; 10 bases match TRBD1. This CDR3 has 14 amino acids. Germline CDR1 and CDR2: MNHEY and SVGAGI. V trimming: 7 bases; J trimming: 3 bases; junction bases outside the gene matches: 5.

The rearrangement joins TRBV6-2 or TRBV6-3 to TRBJ2-7, with TRBD1 matching 8 bases. Germline trimming cut 2 bases from V and 6 bases from J; bases unmatched to any gene: 3. This CDR3 has 13 residues. Germline lookup yields CDR1 MNHEY and CDR2 SVGEGT. As DNA, the CDR3 is TGTGCCAGCAGTTACACAGGGGGGCGCGAGCAGTACTTC. This codes for CASSYTGGREQYF.

V usage is TRBV5-4 and J usage is TRBJ2-1, with TRBD1 identical over 9 bases. The germline V gene encodes CDR1 SGHNT and CDR2 YYREEE (reference sequence). CDR3 size: 15 residues. Trimming at V came to 0 bases and at J to 4 bases, leaving 2 bases not matched to a gene. The CDR3 here is CASSLDRGPYNEQFF. CDR3 nucleotides: TGTGCCAGCAGCTTGGACAGGGGGCCTTACAATGAGCAGTTCTTC.

The CDR3 DNA reads as TGCGCCAGCAGCCAGGACTATTGGGGGACCCAGTACTTC. This encodes CASSQDYWGTQYF. This chain links TRBV4-1 with TRBJ2-5; D is possibly TRBD2 (6 bases). Trimming cost V 3 bases and J 7 bases, with 12 bases left between them. The CDR3 totals 13 residues. In germline, CDR1 is MGHRA, CDR2 YSYEKL.

This clone was recorded a few times. This chain links TRBV4-1 with TRBJ1-1; TRBD1 is a possible D gene (6 bases). Per the germline V gene, CDR1 is MGHRA and CDR2 is YSYEKL. The CDR3 is 15 amino acids. The V end was cut by 0 bases, the J end by 2 bases, with 10 bases between. This CDR3 reads CASSQDSGVNTEAFF. The CDR3 nucleotides are TGCGCCAGCAGCCAAGACTCAGGGGTTAACACTGAAGCTTTCTTT.

The chain joins TRBV4-1 to TRBJ1-4; D perhaps matches TRBD1 (5 bases). The germline CDR1 and CDR2 sequences are MGHRA and YSYEKL. The CDR3 length is 17 residues. Trimming removed 3 bases at V and 0 bases at J, with 14 bases between. CDR3 sequence reads: CASSQATVPTTNEKLFF. Written as DNA, the CDR3 is TGCGCCAGCAGCCAGGCGACAGTTCCTACAACTAATGAAAAACTGTTTTTT.

This clone was found once. This chain joins TRBV11-2 and TRBJ1-5; a weak D match, TRBD1 (6 bases). Germline V CDR1 and CDR2: SGHAT, FQNNGV. The CDR3 sequence is 13 residues long. V dropped 5 bases and J dropped 5 bases, with 10 bases sitting between them. CDR3: CASSPTGYQPQHF. The CDR3 DNA reads TGTGCCAGCAGCCCGACAGGTTATCAGCCCCAGCATTTT.

V and J are TRBV5-1 and TRBJ2-3, with TRBD2 matching 10 bases. CDR3 length equals 15 residues. With V trimmed by 3 bases and J by 6 bases, 7 bases remained unmatched. The germline V gene encodes CDR1 SGHRS and CDR2 YFSETQ. CDR3 in amino acids: CASSSSGGVRDTQYF. In DNA, the CDR3 is TGCGCCAGCAGCTCTAGCGGGGGTGTTCGCGATACGCAGTATTTT. Supplemented by reference TRBV5-1 and TRBJ2-3, the full variable domain reads KAGVTQTPRYLIKTRGQQVTLSCSPISGHRSVSWYQQTPGQGLQFLFEYFSETQRNKGNFPGRFSGRQFSNSRSEMNVSTLELGDSALYLCASSSSGGVRDTQYFGPGTRLTVL.

The V gene is TRBV27, the J gene TRBJ2-2; D possibly corresponds to TRBD1 (6 bases). Germline CDR1 is MNHEY and CDR2 is SMNVEV (reference sequence). The CDR3 sequence is 16 residues long. The V end was cut by 0 bases, the J end by 6 bases, with 14 bases between. The CDR3 nucleotides read TGTGCCAGCAGTTTATCGAATCCTGCAGGGGCCGGGGAGCTGTTTTTT. It encodes CASSLSNPAGAGELFF.

The genes are TRBV19 and TRBJ2-7, with TRBD2 matching 9 bases. With V trimmed by 9 bases and J by 2 bases, 14 bases remained unmatched. Germline V gene lookup returns CDR1 LNHDA and CDR2 SQIVND (reference sequence). CDR3 length: 16 amino acids. The CDR3 DNA follows: TGTGCCAGCCGGTCGAGGGGTAGCGGGGGAGCCTACGAGCAGTACTTC. This codes for CASRSRGSGGAYEQYF.

The chain employs TRBV19 and TRBJ2-5, with 9 bases identical to TRBD2. From germline, CDR1 is LNHDA and CDR2 SQIVND (reference sequence). V gave up 10 bases and J gave up 0 bases; unmatched junction bases: 6. The CDR3 has 14 amino acids. CDR3 region: CATSAGGNQETQYF. CDR3 coding DNA: TGTGCCACTTCAGCGGGGGGCAACCAAGAGACCCAGTACTTC.

J is TRBJ2-3 and V is TRBV6-5; 9 bases map to TRBD2. The CDR3 loop spans 14 amino acids. With V trimmed by 4 bases and J by 6 bases, 5 bases remained unmatched. Germline V CDR1 and CDR2: MNHEY, SVGAGI. Written as DNA, the CDR3 is TGTGCCAGCAGTTCGGGACTAGCCGGCGATACGCAGTATTTT. It yields the protein CASSSGLAGDTQYF.

V usage is TRBV11-2 and J usage is TRBJ2-5; D is perhaps TRBD2 (5 bases). The V and J ends lost 0 bases and 1 base respectively, with 12 bases between them. CDR3 length equals 16 residues. Per germline, CDR1 SGHAT and CDR2 FQNNGV. In DNA, the CDR3 is TGTGCCAGCAGCTTAGATCGGGCGGCGGGCCAAGAGACCCAGTACTTC. This translates into CASSLDRAAGQETQYF.